The text below deals with one T cell receptor (beta chain). Its antigen is unidentified. An end of the junction differs from the germline gene, which may be a read error. In the original analysis: It was from CDR3 differences across clinicopathological groups that a distant-metastasis classifier for papillary thyroid cancer was built. TCRdb re-processed the PCR reads through MiXCR. TCRdb's processing, not the authors' own work, is the source of the V and J calls. The sample has some 15,000 clones, around a third seen once. This CDR3 comprises 11 residues. CDR1 is DFQATT and CDR2 is SNEGSKA in the germline V gene (reference sequence). The data belong to a study of metastatic and nonmetastatic thyroid tumors. Study information: The authors compared repertoires across blood and tumor or nodule tissue from malignant and benign thyroid patients. Study-level findings and limits: Significantly higher TCR beta diversity was reportedly seen in malignant thyroid tumors than benign nodules, in blood and tumor.

Nobody among the patients had been given any treatment before thyroid surgery. The specimen was tumor tissue. This clonotype was sampled from a male donor with papillary thyroid cancer or a benign thyroid nodule (not recorded which). Some clones in this sample may be carry-over from other donors' samples. This chain connects TRBV20-1 to TRBJ2-7; unclear D gene. Written as DNA, the CDR3 is TGCAGTGCGGTGGCTCACGACGAGCACTACTTC. This encodes CSAVAHDEHYF.